The present entry profiles one T cell receptor beta chain with its context. The sample originates from a study of blood T cell repertoires in COVID-19. The protocol was immunoSEQ multiplex PCR, while the TCRdb copy is restricted to in-frame clones and leaves out a portion. This table holds about 260,000 clones, 90% found once. In assigning cohorts, the study relied on participant-reported clinical history. Germline values: CDR1 SQVTM, CDR2 ANQGSEA. This CDR3 has 13 residues. Trimming removed 7 bases from V and 0 bases from J; junction bases left unmatched: 4. The sequence derives from a man between 45 and 60 years old who had been exposed to COVID-19. Input material: PBMCs or T cells enriched from blood (not recorded which). J is TRBJ1-1 and V is TRBV29-1; 8 bases map to TRBD1. The CDR3 spells CSADRAMNTEAFF. The CDR3 DNA reads TGCAGCGCGGACAGGGCCATGAACACTGAAGCTTTCTTT.